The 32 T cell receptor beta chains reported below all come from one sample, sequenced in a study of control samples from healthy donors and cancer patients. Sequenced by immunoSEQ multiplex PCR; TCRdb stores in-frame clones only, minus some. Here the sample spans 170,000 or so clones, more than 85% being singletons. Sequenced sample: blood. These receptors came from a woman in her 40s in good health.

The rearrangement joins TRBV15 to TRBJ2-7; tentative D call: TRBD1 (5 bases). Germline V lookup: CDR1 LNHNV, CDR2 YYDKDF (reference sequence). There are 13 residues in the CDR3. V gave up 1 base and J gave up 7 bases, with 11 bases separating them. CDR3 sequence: CATSRVEGDEQYF. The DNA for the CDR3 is TGTGCCACCAGCAGAGTGGAAGGGGATGAGCAGTACTTC.

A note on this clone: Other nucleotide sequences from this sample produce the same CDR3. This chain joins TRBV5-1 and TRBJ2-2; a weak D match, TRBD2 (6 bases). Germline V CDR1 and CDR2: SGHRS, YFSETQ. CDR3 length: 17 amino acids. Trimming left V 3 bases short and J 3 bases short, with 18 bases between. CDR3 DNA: TGCGCCAGCAGCTATGGGCCACGTGGCGGGGACACCGGGGAGCTGTTTTTT. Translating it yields CASSYGPRGGDTGELFF.

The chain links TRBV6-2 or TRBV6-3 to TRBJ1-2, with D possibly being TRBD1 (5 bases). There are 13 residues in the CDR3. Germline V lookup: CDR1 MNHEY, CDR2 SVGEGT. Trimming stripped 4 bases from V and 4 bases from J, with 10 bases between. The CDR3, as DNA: TGTGCCAGCAGTTCGGGGGATGGCTATGGCTACACCTTC. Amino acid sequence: CASSSGDGYGYTF.

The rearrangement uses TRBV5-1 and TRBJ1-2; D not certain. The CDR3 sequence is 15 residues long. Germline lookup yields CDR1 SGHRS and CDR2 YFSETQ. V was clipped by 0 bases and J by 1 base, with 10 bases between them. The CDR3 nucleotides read TGCGCCAGCAGCTTGGATCCACTCAATAACTATGGCTACACCTTC. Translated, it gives CASSLDPLNNYGYTF.

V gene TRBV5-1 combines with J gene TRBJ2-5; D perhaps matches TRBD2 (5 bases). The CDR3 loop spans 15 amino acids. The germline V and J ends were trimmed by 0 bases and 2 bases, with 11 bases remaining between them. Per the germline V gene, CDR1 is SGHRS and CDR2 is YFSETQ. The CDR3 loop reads CASSLGAERQETQYF. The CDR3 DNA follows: TGCGCCAGCAGCTTGGGAGCGGAGCGTCAAGAGACCCAGTACTTC.

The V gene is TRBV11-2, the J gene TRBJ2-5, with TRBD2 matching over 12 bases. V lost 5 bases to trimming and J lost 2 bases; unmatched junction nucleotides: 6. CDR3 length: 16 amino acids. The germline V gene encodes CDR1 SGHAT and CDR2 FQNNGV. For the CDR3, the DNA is TGTGCCAGCAGCCCCCGGACTAGCGGGGATCAAGAGACCCAGTACTTC. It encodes CASSPRTSGDQETQYF.

CDR3: CASSLMGLGEKLFF. Here the CDR3 DNA reads TGTGCCAGCAGTTTAATGGGCCTCGGGGAAAAACTGTTTTTT. This chain uses TRBV27 with TRBJ1-4; the D is unclear. Germline V gene data show CDR1 as MNHEY and CDR2 as SMNVEV (reference sequence). V lost 2 bases and J lost 8, with 12 bases in between. This CDR3 region has 14 residues. The full variable domain, with the rest looked up from reference TRBV27 and TRBJ1-4, is EAQVTQNPRYLITVTGKKLTVTCSQNMNHEYMSWYRQDPGLGLRQIYYSMNVEVTDKGDVPEGYKVSRKEKRNFPLILESPSPNQTSLYFCASSLMGLGEKLFFGSGTQLSVL.

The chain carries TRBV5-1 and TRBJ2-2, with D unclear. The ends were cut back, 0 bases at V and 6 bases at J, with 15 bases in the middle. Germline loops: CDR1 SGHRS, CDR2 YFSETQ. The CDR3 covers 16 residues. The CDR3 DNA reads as TGCGCCAGCAGCTTGGATGGGGTATCCGGAGCCGGGGAGCTGTTTTTT. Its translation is CASSLDGVSGAGELFF.

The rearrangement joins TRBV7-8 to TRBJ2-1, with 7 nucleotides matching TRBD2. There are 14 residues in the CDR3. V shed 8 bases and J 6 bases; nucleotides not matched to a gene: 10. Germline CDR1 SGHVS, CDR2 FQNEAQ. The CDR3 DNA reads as TGTGCCAGCCGCTCCCGGGGAGGGGTCAATGAGCAGTTCTTC. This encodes CASRSRGGVNEQFF.

CDR3: CASSRERTASKGDGYTF. CDR3 DNA sequence: TGTGCCAGCAGCCGGGAGAGGACGGCATCGAAGGGCGATGGCTACACCTTC. The J gene is TRBJ1-2, the V gene TRBV3-1 (or the pseudogene TRBV3-2); D ambiguous. The CDR3 has 17 amino acids. Germline V gene data show CDR1 as LGHDT and CDR2 as YNNKEL (reference sequence). The V and J ends lost 4 bases and 6 bases respectively, with 24 bases between them.

CDR3 region: CASSVGDSQPQHF. The DNA of the CDR3 is TGTGCCAGCAGCGTAGGGGACTCTCAGCCCCAGCATTTT. The gene calls are TRBV9 and TRBJ1-5, with a weak D call TRBD1 (5 bases). The CDR3 runs 13 residues. The V gene's germline CDR1 is SGDLS and CDR2 YYNGEE. V gave up 0 bases and J gave up 6 bases, with 7 bases separating them.

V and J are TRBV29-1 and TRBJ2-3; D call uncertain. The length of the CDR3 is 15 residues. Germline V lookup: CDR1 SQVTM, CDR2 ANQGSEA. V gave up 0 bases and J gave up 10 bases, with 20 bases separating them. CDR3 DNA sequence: TGCAGCGTTGAAGATCTCCGGTCGACGAGTGTATCGCAGTATTTT. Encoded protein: CSVEDLRSTSVSQYF.

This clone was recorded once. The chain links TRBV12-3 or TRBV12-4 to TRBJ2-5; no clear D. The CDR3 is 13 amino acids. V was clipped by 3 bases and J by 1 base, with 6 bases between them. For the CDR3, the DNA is TGTGCCAGCAGTTTGGGTTCCCAAGAGACCCAGTACTTC. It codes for CASSLGSQETQYF.

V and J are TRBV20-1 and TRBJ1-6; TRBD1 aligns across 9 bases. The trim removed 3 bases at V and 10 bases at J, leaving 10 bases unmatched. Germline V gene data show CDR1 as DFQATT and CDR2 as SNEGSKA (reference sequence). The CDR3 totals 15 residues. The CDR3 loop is CSASPGTGLGSPLHF. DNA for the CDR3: TGCAGTGCTAGTCCCGGGACAGGGTTGGGATCACCCCTCCACTTT.

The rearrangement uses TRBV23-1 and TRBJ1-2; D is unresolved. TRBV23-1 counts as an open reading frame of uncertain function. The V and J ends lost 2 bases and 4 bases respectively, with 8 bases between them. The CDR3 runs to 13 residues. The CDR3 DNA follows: TGCGCCAGCAGTCAAATGAGGTTCTATGGCTACACCTTC. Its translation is CASSQMRFYGYTF.

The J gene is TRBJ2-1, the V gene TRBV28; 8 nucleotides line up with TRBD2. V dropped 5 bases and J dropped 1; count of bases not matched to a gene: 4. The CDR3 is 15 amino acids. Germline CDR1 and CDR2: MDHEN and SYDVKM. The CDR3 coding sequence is TGTGCCAGCAGTACCGGACTAGCTTCCTACAATGAGCAGTTCTTC. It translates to CASSTGLASYNEQFF.

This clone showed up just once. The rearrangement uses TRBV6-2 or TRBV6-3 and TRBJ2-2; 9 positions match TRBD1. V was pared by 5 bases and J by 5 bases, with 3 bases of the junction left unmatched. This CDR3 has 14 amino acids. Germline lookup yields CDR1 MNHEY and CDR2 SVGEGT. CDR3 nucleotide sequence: TGTGCCAGCAGTAGGACAGGGGTAACCGGGGAGCTGTTTTTT. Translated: CASSRTGVTGELFF.

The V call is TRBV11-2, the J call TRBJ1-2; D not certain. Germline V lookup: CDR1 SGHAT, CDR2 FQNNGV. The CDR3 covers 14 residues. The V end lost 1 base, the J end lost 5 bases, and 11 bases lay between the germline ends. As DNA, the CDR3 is TGTGCCAGCAGCTTAGGCGGCCCCACGTATGGCTACACCTTC. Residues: CASSLGGPTYGYTF.

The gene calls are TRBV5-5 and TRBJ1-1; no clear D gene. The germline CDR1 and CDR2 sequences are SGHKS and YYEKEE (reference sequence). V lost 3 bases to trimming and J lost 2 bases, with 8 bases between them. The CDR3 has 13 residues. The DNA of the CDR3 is TGTGCCAGCAGCTACGAGGGAAACACTGAAGCTTTCTTT. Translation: CASSYEGNTEAFF.

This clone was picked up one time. Here the CDR3 DNA reads TGTGCCACCAGCGGGGGAAGGAGTGGGGGCTTGGCAGATACGCAGTATTTT. It encodes CATSGGRSGGLADTQYF. The chain links TRBV15 to TRBJ2-3; maybe TRBD1 (6 bases). The germline gives CDR1 LNHNV, CDR2 YYDKDF (reference sequence). The V gene lost 5 bases and the J gene lost 4 bases, with 22 bases spanning the gap. This CDR3 is built from 17 residues.

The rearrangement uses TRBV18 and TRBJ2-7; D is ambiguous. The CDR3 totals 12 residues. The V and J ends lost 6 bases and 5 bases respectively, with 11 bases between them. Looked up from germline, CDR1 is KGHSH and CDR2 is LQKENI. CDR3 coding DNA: TGTGCCAGCTCCCGAGAATCGAACGAGCAGTACTTC. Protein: CASSRESNEQYF. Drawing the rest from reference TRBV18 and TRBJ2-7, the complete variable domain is NAGVMQNPRHLVRRRGQEARLRCSPMKGHSHVYWYRQLPEEGLKFMVYLQKENIIDESGMPKERFSAEFPKEGPSILRIQQVVRGDSAAYFCASSRESNEQYFGPGTRLTVT.

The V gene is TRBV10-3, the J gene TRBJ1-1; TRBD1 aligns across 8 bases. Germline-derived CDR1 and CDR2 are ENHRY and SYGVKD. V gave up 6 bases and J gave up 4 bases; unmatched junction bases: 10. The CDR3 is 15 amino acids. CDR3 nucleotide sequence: TGTGCCATCAGGACAGGGGAATATGAGGGCACTGAAGCTTTCTTT. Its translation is CAIRTGEYEGTEAFF.

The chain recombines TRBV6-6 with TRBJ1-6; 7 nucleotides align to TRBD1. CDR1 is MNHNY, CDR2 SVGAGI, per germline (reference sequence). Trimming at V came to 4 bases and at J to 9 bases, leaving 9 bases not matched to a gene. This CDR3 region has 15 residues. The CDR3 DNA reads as TGTGCCAGCAGTTCGGACAGGATTAAGTCTTCACCCCTCCACTTT. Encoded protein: CASSSDRIKSSPLHF.

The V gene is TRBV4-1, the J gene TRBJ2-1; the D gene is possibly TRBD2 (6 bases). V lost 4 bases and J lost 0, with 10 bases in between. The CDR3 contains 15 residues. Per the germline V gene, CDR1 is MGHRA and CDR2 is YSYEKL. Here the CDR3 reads CASSRDGSSYNEQFF. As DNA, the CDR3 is TGCGCCAGCAGCCGAGACGGGAGCTCCTACAATGAGCAGTTCTTC.

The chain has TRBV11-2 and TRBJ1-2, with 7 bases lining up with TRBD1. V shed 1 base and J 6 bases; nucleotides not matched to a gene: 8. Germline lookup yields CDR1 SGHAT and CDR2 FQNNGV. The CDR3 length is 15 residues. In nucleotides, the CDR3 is TGTGCCAGCAGCTTAGGGGAGGGGGCTTCGCATGGCTACACCTTC. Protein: CASSLGEGASHGYTF.

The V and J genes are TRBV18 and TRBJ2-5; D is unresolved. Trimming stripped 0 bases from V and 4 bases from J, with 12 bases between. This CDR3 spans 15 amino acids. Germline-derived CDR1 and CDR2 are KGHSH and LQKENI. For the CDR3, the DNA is TGTGCCAGCTCACCACCAGACGGGTGGGGAGAGACCCAGTACTTC. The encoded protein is CASSPPDGWGETQYF.

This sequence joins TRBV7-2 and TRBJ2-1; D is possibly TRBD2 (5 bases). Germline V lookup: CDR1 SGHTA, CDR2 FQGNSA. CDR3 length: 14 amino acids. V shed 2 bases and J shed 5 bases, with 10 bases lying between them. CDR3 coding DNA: TGTGCCAGCAGCTTAATGCGGGTCAACAATGAGCAGTTCTTC. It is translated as CASSLMRVNNEQFF.

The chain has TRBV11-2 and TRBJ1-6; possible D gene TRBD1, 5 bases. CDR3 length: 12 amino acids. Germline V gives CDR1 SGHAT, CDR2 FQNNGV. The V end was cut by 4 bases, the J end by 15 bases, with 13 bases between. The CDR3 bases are TGTGCCAGCAGCTCTATAGGGGATTGCCTCCACTTT. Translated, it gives CASSSIGDCLHF.

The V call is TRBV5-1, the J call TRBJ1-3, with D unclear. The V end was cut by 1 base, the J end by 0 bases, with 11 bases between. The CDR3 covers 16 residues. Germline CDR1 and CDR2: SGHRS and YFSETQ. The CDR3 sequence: CASSLMGSDSGNTIYF. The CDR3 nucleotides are TGCGCCAGCAGCTTGATGGGGAGCGACTCTGGAAACACCATATATTTT.

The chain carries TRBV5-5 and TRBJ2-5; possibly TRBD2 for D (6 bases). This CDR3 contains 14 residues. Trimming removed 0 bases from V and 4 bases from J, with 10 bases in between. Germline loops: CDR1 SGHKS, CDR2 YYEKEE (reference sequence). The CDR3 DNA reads TGTGCCAGCAGCTTGGTTGGGGGGTTAGAGACCCAGTACTTC. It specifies CASSLVGGLETQYF.

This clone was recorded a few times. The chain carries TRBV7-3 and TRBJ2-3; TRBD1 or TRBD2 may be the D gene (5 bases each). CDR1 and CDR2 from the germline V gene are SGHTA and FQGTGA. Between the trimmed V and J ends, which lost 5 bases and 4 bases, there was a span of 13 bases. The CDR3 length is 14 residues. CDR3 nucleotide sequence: TGTGCCAGCAGCGTGCAGGGACCCCCAGATACGCAGTATTTT. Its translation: CASSVQGPPDTQYF.

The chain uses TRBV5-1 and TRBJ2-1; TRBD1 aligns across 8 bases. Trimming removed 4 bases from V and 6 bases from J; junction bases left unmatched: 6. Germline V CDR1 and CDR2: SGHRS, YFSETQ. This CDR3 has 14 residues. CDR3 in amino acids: CASSPQGAANEQFF. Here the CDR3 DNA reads TGCGCCAGCAGCCCCCAGGGGGCGGCCAATGAGCAGTTCTTC.